This T cell receptor (beta chain) appears in the sequencing data of a study of T cells in Graves' hyperthyroidism and ophthalmopathy. Amplification targeted TCR beta CDR3 regions from RNA transcripts. When the TCR CDR3 underwent first-round RT-PCR, the HTBI primer set was used. TCRdb reanalysed the multiplex PCR reads using MiXCR and keeps one entry per CDR3 protein. Here the sample spans about 380,000 distinct CDR3 sequences, approximately 15% being singletons. The germline CDR1 and CDR2 sequences are MDHEN and SYDVKM. The CDR3 runs to 15 residues. The V gene lost 1 base and the J gene lost 0 bases, with 9 bases spanning the gap. This clonotype has ten or more counts.

This receptor was identified in a man aged 25 to 40 with Graves' hyperthyroidism that later progressed to Graves' ophthalmopathy. This chain joins TRBV28 and TRBJ1-1; D unresolved. Sequenced material: blood. CDR3 amino acids: CASSLSGRLNTEAFF. The CDR3 nucleotides read TGTGCCAGCAGTTTATCTGGCAGATTGAACACTGAAGCTTTCTTT.